This T cell receptor beta chain was sequenced in a study of T cell responses to AZD1222 COVID-19 vaccine. Study-wide context: Recipients boosted at about 4 weeks or about 12 weeks are pooled.

Clones were read by immunoSEQ multiplex PCR, and TCRdb kept only the in-frame ones, dropping some. The data show about 120,000 clones, around 93% seen once. For this clone: No antigen is known for it.

Study observations and caveats: Spike-specific TCR breadth and depth went up after people got two AZD1222 doses. A mostly white British donor set with more females was recruited, and clonal diversity was possibly underestimated.

The input for sequencing was peripheral blood, taken on day 0 of AZD1222 vaccination. The source is an adult in good health.

In DNA, the CDR3 is TGTGCCTGGAGTCGACCCGGGGTGGGGAACACTGAAGCTTTCTTT. It specifies CAWSRPGVGNTEAFF. The V call is TRBV30, the J call TRBJ1-1; unclear D gene. The CDR3 runs to 15 residues. CDR1 GTSNPN and CDR2 SVGIG come from the germline V gene (reference sequence). V was clipped by 2 bases and J by 1 base, with 14 bases between them.